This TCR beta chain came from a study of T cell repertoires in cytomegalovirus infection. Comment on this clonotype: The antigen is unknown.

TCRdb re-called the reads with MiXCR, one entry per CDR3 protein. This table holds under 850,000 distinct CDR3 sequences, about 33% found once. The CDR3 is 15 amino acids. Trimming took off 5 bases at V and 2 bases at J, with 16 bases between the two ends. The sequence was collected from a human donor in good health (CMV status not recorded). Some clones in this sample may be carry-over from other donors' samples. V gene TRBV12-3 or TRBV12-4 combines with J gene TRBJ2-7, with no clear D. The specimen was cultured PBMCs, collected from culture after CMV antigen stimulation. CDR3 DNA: TGTGCCAGCAGTCGCGTTCGGCGGACCCCCTACGAGCAGTACTTC. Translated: CASSRVRRTPYEQYF.